This T cell receptor beta chain was observed in a study of blood T cell repertoires in COVID-19. Clones were read by immunoSEQ multiplex PCR, and TCRdb kept only the in-frame ones, dropping some. The sample includes around 250,000 clones, around 83% of them seen just once. J lost 1 base, V lost 8 bases, and 8 bases had no gene match. The CDR3 is 15 residues long. Germline V gene lookup returns CDR1 ENHRY and CDR2 SYGVKD. The sequence came from a man at least 80 years old with acute or convalescent COVID-19. The specimen sequenced was peripheral blood. V usage is TRBV10-3 and J usage is TRBJ1-5, with 7 bases identical to TRBD1. CDR3 DNA sequence: TGTGCCATCGGAGCAGGGGGTCCGAGCAATCAGCCCCAGCATTTT. Translation gives CAIGAGGPSNQPQHF.